The 27 T cell receptor beta chains given below trace back to one sample, sequenced in a study of T cells after yellow fever vaccination (dated by TCRdb to between 2018 and 2021). The library was produced with 5' RACE. The sequencer was an Illumina HiSeq 2500. The raw public reads went through TCRdb reprocessing: fastp at Q25, MiXCR clone calling, in-frame beta chains kept. Rows are unified per CDR3 protein, each entry keeping the most common DNA and genes. This sample lists 550,000 or so distinct CDR3 sequences; 15% to 20% were detected once. The ten top clones hold approximately 14% of the sample. Interpreted using the paper, the treatment or condition label stands for: live attenuated yellow fever vaccine strain. This material consisted of PBMCs, taken 15 days after the yellow fever booster vaccination. The receptors shown here come from a man aged 30 to 45 who received the YFV17D yellow fever vaccine.

At least ten counts were recorded for this clonotype. The chain has TRBV7-9 and TRBJ2-1; 7 bases agree with TRBD1. Germline trimming cut 3 bases from V and 9 bases from J; bases unmatched to any gene: 2. The V gene's germline CDR1 is SEHNR and CDR2 FQNEAQ (reference sequence). The CDR3 has 12 residues. CDR3 amino acids: CASSFTGVEQFF. CDR3 nucleotides: TGTGCCAGCAGCTTTACAGGGGTTGAGCAGTTCTTC.

The gene calls are TRBV24-1 and TRBJ2-5; 7 bases fit TRBD1. The CDR3 length is 16 residues. Trimming took 5 bases from V and 4 from J; bases not matched to a gene: 12. The germline V gene has CDR1 KGHDR and CDR2 SFDVKD. CDR3 in DNA: TGTGCCACCAGTGGCGGCAGGGGGTATAATTTAGAGACCCAGTACTTC. It yields the protein CATSGGRGYNLETQYF.

This clonotype has a handful of counts. The rearrangement links TRBV7-6 to TRBJ2-2; TRBD1 agrees at 10 bases. J lost 7 bases, V lost 8 bases, and 13 bases had no gene match. The CDR3 totals 16 residues. Germline V gene lookup returns CDR1 SGHVS and CDR2 FNYEAQ. The CDR3 protein is CASGLPGQGFSGELFF. The CDR3 DNA sequence: TGTGCCAGCGGCCTTCCGGGACAGGGGTTTAGCGGGGAGCTGTTTTTT.

V and J are TRBV7-2 and TRBJ1-5, with D unresolved. Germline V gene data show CDR1 as SGHTA and CDR2 as FQGNSA. The length of the CDR3 is 15 residues. Trimming left V 5 bases short and J 6 bases short, with 17 bases between. The CDR3 nucleotides are TGTGCCAGCAGCCCACCCGGACCCGCGGGTCAGCCCCAGCATTTT. It encodes CASSPPGPAGQPQHF. Variable domain in full (rest from reference TRBV7-2 and TRBJ1-5): GAGVSQSPSNKVTEKGKDVELRCDPISGHTALYWYRQSLGQGLEFLIYFQGNSAPDKSGLPSDRFSAERTGGSVSTLTIQRTQQEDSAVYLCASSPPGPAGQPQHFGDGTRLSIL.

The chain recombines TRBV20-1 with TRBJ2-2; 12 positions agree with TRBD2. The germline V gene has CDR1 DFQATT and CDR2 SNEGSKA (reference sequence). J was trimmed by 4 bases and V by 1 base; bases with no gene match: 7. This CDR3 spans 17 amino acids. CDR3 sequence (DNA): TGCAGTGCTAGAGTCCTAGCGGGAGGGCCAGGCACCGGGGAGCTGTTTTTT. Its protein product is CSARVLAGGPGTGELFF.

This clonotype was observed many times. CDR3 bases: TGTGCCAGCAGCCGGGTGGACGAGCAGTACTTC. Its translation is CASSRVDEQYF. The chain carries TRBV7-2 and TRBJ2-7; D remains unclear. Germline V gene data show CDR1 as SGHTA and CDR2 as FQGNSA. The CDR3 length is 11 residues. V was trimmed by 5 bases and J by 5 bases, leaving 7 bases between them.

The V call is TRBV5-1, the J call TRBJ2-3, with TRBD2 matching 11 bases. Germline-derived CDR1 and CDR2 are SGHRS and YFSETQ. The CDR3 length is 14 residues. V lost 5 bases, J lost 6 bases, and 5 bases stayed unmatched. Here the CDR3 DNA reads TGCGCCAGCAGTGCTAGCGGGGGGCCGGATACGCAGTATTTT. This translates into CASSASGGPDTQYF.

This clonotype was observed a few times. The rearrangement links TRBV6-1 to TRBJ1-3; D gene ambiguous. Per the germline V gene, CDR1 is MNHNS and CDR2 is SASEGT. Trimming took off 7 bases at V and 3 bases at J, with 13 bases between the two ends. This CDR3 region has 14 residues. CDR3 residues: CASMISRDGNTIYF. Written as DNA, the CDR3 is TGTGCCAGCATGATCTCGCGGGATGGAAACACCATATATTTT.

This rearrangement joins TRBV6-1 to TRBJ1-6; D remains unclear. This CDR3 spans 16 amino acids. V was pared by 2 bases and J by 3 bases, with 11 bases between. Germline-derived CDR1 and CDR2 are MNHNS and SASEGT. The CDR3 sequence is CASSELGADYNSPLHF. The CDR3 region has the DNA TGTGCCAGCAGTGAATTGGGAGCTGACTATAATTCACCCCTCCACTTT.

This clonotype was detected ten times or more. This chain links TRBV29-1 with TRBJ2-5, with D perhaps TRBD2 (6 bases). V lost 4 bases and J 4 bases, leaving 16 bases between the germline ends. This CDR3 has 14 amino acids. The germline V gene encodes CDR1 SQVTM and CDR2 ANQGSEA. DNA of the CDR3: TGCAGCGTTGCAAACCGGAGGGCAGGAGAGACCCAGTACTTC. Amino acid sequence: CSVANRRAGETQYF.

V usage is TRBV5-1 and J usage is TRBJ2-7; TRBD2 aligns across 7 bases. The CDR3 loop spans 14 amino acids. The ends lost 0 bases at V and 1 base at J; junction bases unmatched: 1. CDR1 and CDR2 (germline): SGHRS, YFSETQ. CDR3 nucleotide sequence: TGCGCCAGCAGCTTGGGACTAGCTTCCTACGAGCAGTACTTC. This translates into CASSLGLASYEQYF.

This clonotype was recorded a few times. The V gene is TRBV6-1, the J gene TRBJ2-4; 7 bases are a match to TRBD2. The germline V gene has CDR1 MNHNS and CDR2 SASEGT. This CDR3 spans 14 amino acids. The V segment lost 5 bases and the J segment 3 bases; nucleotides outside the gene matches: 4. CDR3 residues: CASSPPGGKNIQYF. The CDR3, as DNA: TGTGCCAGCAGTCCCCCGGGGGGCAAAAACATTCAGTACTTC.

The chain carries TRBV20-1 and TRBJ2-7; 7 nucleotides agree with TRBD2. The V segment lost 3 bases and the J segment 3 bases; nucleotides outside the gene matches: 5. Germline values: CDR1 DFQATT, CDR2 SNEGSKA (reference sequence). The CDR3 extends over 13 amino acids. The chain's CDR3 is CSARSGEYYEQYF. DNA of the CDR3: TGCAGTGCTAGGAGCGGGGAGTACTACGAGCAGTACTTC.

This clonotype appeared a few times. The chain recombines TRBV12-3 or TRBV12-4 with TRBJ2-5; the D is unclear. The CDR3 extends over 13 amino acids. Trimming removed 7 bases from V and 2 bases from J, with 11 bases in between. The CDR3 spells CASTTDKQETQYF. In DNA form, the CDR3 reads TGTGCCAGCACCACAGACAAGCAAGAGACCCAGTACTTC.

This clonotype has only a few counts. CDR3 DNA sequence: TGTGCCAGCAGCCAGAACCCCGGGGATGGCTACACCTTC. The encoded protein is CASSQNPGDGYTF. This sequence joins TRBV7-9 and TRBJ1-2; D is uncertain. The V gene's germline CDR1 is SEHNR and CDR2 FQNEAQ (reference sequence). This CDR3 contains 13 residues. The ends were cut back, 5 bases at V and 6 bases at J, with 13 bases in the middle.

The genes are TRBV10-3 and TRBJ2-2; D may be TRBD1 or TRBD2 (5 bases each). Germline V gene sequence: CDR1 ENHRY, CDR2 SYGVKD. This CDR3 is built from 16 residues. V was pared by 2 bases and J by 2 bases, with 12 bases between. CDR3 coding DNA: TGTGCCATCAGTGAGGGGGGAGCCCATAACACCGGGGAGCTGTTTTTT. This codes for CAISEGGAHNTGELFF.

The chain has TRBV5-1 and TRBJ2-7, with 11 bases fitting TRBD1. J was trimmed by 7 bases and V by 1 base; bases with no gene match: 7. The CDR3 sequence is 15 residues long. The germline gives CDR1 SGHRS, CDR2 YFSETQ. The CDR3 bases are TGCGCCAGCAGCTTGCCCGGACAGGGGGCGGGGGAGCAGTACTTC. This sequence encodes CASSLPGQGAGEQYF.

This chain uses TRBV11-1 with TRBJ2-7, with D perhaps being TRBD1 or TRBD2 (5 bases each). Germline V CDR1 and CDR2: SGHAT, FQDESV (reference sequence). The V and J ends lost 3 bases and 4 bases respectively, with 25 bases between them. The CDR3 is 18 residues long. The CDR3 protein is CASSFADKMVEGRYEQYF. Written as DNA, the CDR3 is TGTGCCAGCAGCTTCGCGGACAAGATGGTTGAAGGGAGATACGAGCAGTACTTC.

This clonotype has more than one count but fewer than ten. V is TRBV29-1 and J is TRBJ2-2, with D maybe TRBD2 (7 bases). V lost 5 bases to trimming and J lost 6 bases, with 13 bases between them. The CDR3 loop spans 13 amino acids. Germline CDR1 reads SQVTM; CDR2 reads ANQGSEA. The CDR3 is CSVSPGGPGELFF. CDR3 nucleotide sequence: TGCAGCGTTTCGCCCGGGGGGCCCGGGGAGCTGTTTTTT.

V and J are TRBV5-1 and TRBJ2-3; D is possibly TRBD2 (6 bases). The CDR3 spans 13 residues. V was clipped by 4 bases and J by 8 bases, with 14 bases between them. Germline V gene data show CDR1 as SGHRS and CDR2 as YFSETQ. The CDR3 sequence is CASSPYTSSTQYF. In DNA form, the CDR3 reads TGCGCCAGCAGCCCCTATACTAGCTCTACGCAGTATTTT. Variable domain in full (rest from reference TRBV5-1 and TRBJ2-3): KAGVTQTPRYLIKTRGQQVTLSCSPISGHRSVSWYQQTPGQGLQFLFEYFSETQRNKGNFPGRFSGRQFSNSRSEMNVSTLELGDSALYLCASSPYTSSTQYFGPGTRLTVL.

The V call is TRBV19, the J call TRBJ1-4; D is unresolved. V was cut by 7 bases and J by 0 bases, with 9 bases left in between. The CDR3 is 14 amino acids. CDR1 and CDR2 (germline): LNHDA, SQIVND (reference sequence). The CDR3 DNA sequence: TGTGCCAGTAATTGGAACCCAACTAATGAAAAACTGTTTTTT. This sequence encodes CASNWNPTNEKLFF.

This clonotype was counted only a few times. The chain links TRBV5-6 to TRBJ2-3, with unresolved D. CDR3 length: 12 amino acids. Trimming shortened V by 4 bases and J by 5 bases, and 8 bases separated the two germline ends. The germline V gene encodes CDR1 SGHDT and CDR2 YYEEEE. This chain's CDR3 is CASSALVDTQYF. The CDR3 nucleotides are TGTGCCAGCAGCGCCTTAGTAGATACGCAGTATTTT.

This clonotype showed up just a few times. The rearrangement links TRBV25-1 to TRBJ2-7; 10 bases fit TRBD1. V lost 8 bases to trimming and J lost 4 bases; unmatched junction nucleotides: 8. Germline V CDR1 and CDR2: MGHDK, SYGVNS. This CDR3 is built from 14 residues. CDR3 DNA: TGTGCCAGCCAGCGGGGACAGGGGACGTACGAGCAGTACTTC. Amino acid sequence: CASQRGQGTYEQYF.

This clonotype was observed a few times. The rearrangement links TRBV29-1 to TRBJ2-1; 14 bases match TRBD2. The CDR3 spans 14 residues. Germline CDR1 and CDR2: SQVTM and ANQGSEA. The V and J ends lost 7 bases and 7 bases, in that order; junction bases with no gene match: 6. The CDR3: CSGAGTSGRNEQFF. The CDR3 region has the DNA TGCAGCGGAGCCGGGACTAGCGGGAGAAATGAGCAGTTCTTC.

This clonotype has just a few counts. The V call is TRBV3-1, the J call TRBJ2-7; D is ambiguous. CDR3 length equals 14 residues. The V gene lost 1 base and the J gene lost 2 bases, with 9 bases spanning the gap. Looked up from germline, CDR1 is LGHDT and CDR2 is YNNKEL (reference sequence). The CDR3 DNA reads as TGTGCCAGCAGCCAAGGCCGCAGCGCCTACGAGCAGTACTTC. It yields the protein CASSQGRSAYEQYF.

The rearrangement links TRBV7-9 to TRBJ2-2; D may be TRBD2 (6 bases). Germline V gene sequence: CDR1 SEHNR, CDR2 FQNEAQ (reference sequence). The germline V and J ends were trimmed by 3 bases and 4 bases, with 15 bases remaining between them. The CDR3 sequence is 16 residues long. The chain's CDR3 is CASSFIPGGVTGELFF. The CDR3 DNA is TGTGCCAGCAGCTTTATCCCAGGCGGGGTCACCGGGGAGCTGTTTTTT.

The table lists this clonotype with a count of one. The chain combines TRBV10-3 with TRBJ1-6, with unresolved D. Looked up from germline, CDR1 is ENHRY and CDR2 is SYGVKD. This CDR3 contains 14 residues. Trimming shortened V by 4 bases and J by 6 bases, and 10 bases separated the two germline ends. The CDR3 reads CAISGPLGNSPLHF. CDR3 bases: TGTGCCATCAGTGGGCCCCTGGGTAATTCACCCCTCCACTTT.